Each of the 17 T cell receptor beta chains below was sequenced from the same sample in a study of cytomegalovirus exposure and HLA in healthy donors. A multiplex PCR was run with 60 Vbeta primers and 13 Jbeta primers. This table comes from immunoSEQ multiplex PCR, and its TCRdb copy is limited to in-frame clones, with some not included. The sample has about 200,000 clones, approximately 80% seen once; the top ten hold 1.4%. Sequenced input: PBMCs. Receptor source: a girl under 18 in good health and CMV-seronegative.

The table lists this clone with a count of one. The rearrangement joins TRBV18 to TRBJ1-5; the D gene is possibly TRBD1 (5 bases). The germline V gene encodes CDR1 KGHSH and CDR2 LQKENI. The CDR3 extends over 16 amino acids. Trimming took 4 bases from V and 0 from J, leaving 13 bases between them. CDR3 nucleotide sequence: TGTGCCAGCTCACAAGGGGCCGGGAGTAGCAATCAGCCCCAGCATTTT. Residues: CASSQGAGSSNQPQHF.

The chain employs TRBV5-4 and TRBJ2-6; no definite D call. Between the trimmed V and J ends, which lost 0 bases and 0 bases, there was a span of 4 bases. This CDR3 has 15 amino acids. The germline gives CDR1 SGHNT, CDR2 YYREEE (reference sequence). CDR3 bases: TGTGCCAGCAGCTTGGTAGACTCTGGGGCCAACGTCCTGACTTTC. Translated, it gives CASSLVDSGANVLTF.

This clone was counted between two and nine times. The chain couples TRBV30 to TRBJ2-5, with D hard to call. Germline CDR1 is GTSNPN and CDR2 is SVGIG (reference sequence). V lost 5 bases to trimming and J lost 4 bases, with 5 bases between them. The CDR3 loop spans 10 amino acids. CDR3 loop: CAWSSETQYF. The DNA for the CDR3 is TGTGCCTGGTCCTCAGAGACCCAGTACTTC.

This clone has a handful of counts. The chain combines TRBV7-9 with TRBJ1-2; 9 bases align to TRBD1. CDR3 length: 14 amino acids. Germline assignment: CDR1 SEHNR and CDR2 FQNEAQ (reference sequence). After removal of 6 bases from V and 7 bases from J, the junction contained 9 bases not matched to a gene. CDR3 region: CASRTGGGQGGYTF. CDR3 nucleotides: TGTGCCAGCAGAACAGGGGGCGGTCAAGGTGGCTACACCTTC.

This clone came up a few times. The rearrangement joins TRBV7-9 to TRBJ1-1, with 11 bases that match TRBD1. CDR3 length: 14 amino acids. Germline CDR1 and CDR2: SEHNR and FQNEAQ (reference sequence). V dropped 6 bases and J dropped 4; count of bases not matched to a gene: 4. The CDR3 coding sequence is TGTGCCAGCAGTGCCGGGACAGGGGGCACTGAAGCTTTCTTT. This sequence encodes CASSAGTGGTEAFF. Complete variable domain (other parts from reference TRBV7-9 and TRBJ1-1): DTGVSQNPRHKITKRGQNVTFRCDPISEHNRLYWYRQTLGQGPEFLTYFQNEAQLEKSRLLSDRFSAERPKGSFSTLEIQRTEQGDSAMYLCASSAGTGGTEAFFGQGTRLTVV.

The gene calls are TRBV28 and TRBJ2-7; possibly TRBD1 for D (5 bases). The CDR3 covers 17 residues. CDR1 and CDR2 (germline): MDHEN, SYDVKM. The V end lost 7 bases, the J end lost 1 base, and 23 bases lay between the germline ends. The CDR3 DNA is TGTGCCAGCACCAAAGGGTTAGGCGGACACCAATCCTACGAGCAGTACTTC. It codes for CASTKGLGGHQSYEQYF.

In this sample, this clone turned up once. The chain combines TRBV5-4 with TRBJ1-1; D ambiguous. This CDR3 spans 13 amino acids. The V gene's germline CDR1 is SGHNT and CDR2 YYREEE (reference sequence). Deletions cut 4 bases from V and 2 bases from J, with 9 bases between. In nucleotides, the CDR3 is TGTGCCAGCAGCCCAAACAGTAACACTGAAGCTTTCTTT. It yields the protein CASSPNSNTEAFF.

The gene calls are TRBV6-6 and TRBJ2-2; the match to TRBD2 covers 8 bases. Per the germline V gene, CDR1 is MNHNY and CDR2 is SVGAGI (reference sequence). Losses at the gene ends were 4 bases for V and 7 bases for J; bases not matched to a gene: 8. The length of the CDR3 is 15 residues. The CDR3 bases are TGTGCCAGCAGTTTTGGACTAGCAGCGGTCGGGGAGCTGTTTTTT. Protein sequence: CASSFGLAAVGELFF.

This sequence joins TRBV9 and TRBJ1-5; 10 bases match TRBD1. CDR1 is SGDLS and CDR2 is YYNGEE in the germline V gene. After removal of 1 base from V and 8 bases from J, the junction contained 6 bases not matched to a gene. CDR3 length: 15 amino acids. The CDR3 region is CASSVKGQGQEPQHF. CDR3 nucleotides: TGTGCCAGCAGCGTAAAGGGACAGGGGCAGGAGCCCCAGCATTTT.

The V gene is TRBV7-9, the J gene TRBJ2-1, with 9 bases that match TRBD2. The trim removed 5 bases at V and 6 bases at J, leaving 17 bases unmatched. The germline CDR1 and CDR2 sequences are SEHNR and FQNEAQ (reference sequence). The CDR3 runs to 18 residues. CDR3 in DNA: TGTGCCAGCAGCCCTCACCTCGCGGGAGGGATCTGGGGCAATGAGCAGTTCTTC. This translates into CASSPHLAGGIWGNEQFF.

The V gene is TRBV27, the J gene TRBJ2-1; D possibly corresponds to TRBD2 (5 bases). The germline V gene has CDR1 MNHEY and CDR2 SMNVEV (reference sequence). Trimming left V 5 bases short and J 5 bases short, with 13 bases between. This CDR3 has 14 residues. This CDR3 reads CASSGGLPDNEQFF. The CDR3 bases are TGTGCCAGCAGTGGCGGACTGCCTGACAATGAGCAGTTCTTC.

The gene calls are TRBV9 and TRBJ2-3, with 7 bases aligning to TRBD2. With 0 bases clipped from V and 0 bases from J, the junction kept 13 bases outside the gene matches. This CDR3 is 19 amino acids long. Germline-derived CDR1 and CDR2 are SGDLS and YYNGEE. CDR3 sequence (DNA): TGTGCCAGCAGCGTAGCTACCGGGGGAGGGGTCGAGAGCACAGATACGCAGTATTTT. It is translated as CASSVATGGGVESTDTQYF. Together with reference TRBV9 and TRBJ2-3, the CDR3 gives the full variable domain: DSGVTQTPKHLITATGQRVTLRCSPRSGDLSVYWYQQSLDQGLQFLIQYYNGEERAKGNILERFSAQQFPDLHSELNLSSLELGDSALYFCASSVATGGGVESTDTQYFGPGTRLTVL.

The V gene is TRBV6-5, the J gene TRBJ2-5; 10 positions agree with TRBD1. The CDR3 spans 14 residues. Germline CDR1 and CDR2: MNHEY and SVGAGI. V lost 8 bases, J lost 11 bases, and 14 bases stayed unmatched. The CDR3 DNA follows: TGTGCCAGCTCCCGGGACAGGGGTTGGGCGGAGCAGTACTTC. Amino acid sequence: CASSRDRGWAEQYF.

V is TRBV14 and J is TRBJ2-1; 8 nucleotides align to TRBD2. V shed 4 bases, J shed 10 bases, and the junction held 15 bases outside the gene matches. CDR1 and CDR2 (germline): SGHDN, FVKESK. The CDR3 totals 16 residues. For the CDR3, the DNA is TGTGCCAGCAGCCCCCTCGGTCTCGGGGGGGCCCCCGAGCAGTTCTTC. This encodes CASSPLGLGGAPEQFF.

The V and J genes are TRBV28 and TRBJ2-1; 9 positions agree with TRBD2. Germline CDR1 MDHEN, CDR2 SYDVKM. Trimming removed 2 bases from V and 7 bases from J; junction bases left unmatched: 9. This CDR3 is built from 16 residues. The CDR3 DNA reads as TGTGCCAGCAGTTTAAGCTGGCGGGAGGGGGGGAATGAGCAGTTCTTC. Translating gives CASSLSWREGGNEQFF.

This sequence joins TRBV19 and TRBJ1-1; 8 bases match TRBD1. This CDR3 has 15 residues. V shed 6 bases and J 6 bases; nucleotides not matched to a gene: 12. From germline, CDR1 is LNHDA and CDR2 SQIVND (reference sequence). The CDR3 sequence: CASSSRDRLNSEAFF. Here the CDR3 DNA reads TGTGCCAGTAGCTCCCGGGACAGGTTAAATTCTGAAGCTTTCTTT.

The chain recombines TRBV5-1 with TRBJ2-1; D is unclear. This CDR3 has 14 amino acids. V gave up 2 bases and J gave up 9 bases, with 15 bases separating them. Germline V gene sequence: CDR1 SGHRS, CDR2 YFSETQ. CDR3 coding DNA: TGCGCCAGCAGCTTAAGAGGCGGATCCCGTGAGCAGTTCTTC. As protein: CASSLRGGSREQFF.